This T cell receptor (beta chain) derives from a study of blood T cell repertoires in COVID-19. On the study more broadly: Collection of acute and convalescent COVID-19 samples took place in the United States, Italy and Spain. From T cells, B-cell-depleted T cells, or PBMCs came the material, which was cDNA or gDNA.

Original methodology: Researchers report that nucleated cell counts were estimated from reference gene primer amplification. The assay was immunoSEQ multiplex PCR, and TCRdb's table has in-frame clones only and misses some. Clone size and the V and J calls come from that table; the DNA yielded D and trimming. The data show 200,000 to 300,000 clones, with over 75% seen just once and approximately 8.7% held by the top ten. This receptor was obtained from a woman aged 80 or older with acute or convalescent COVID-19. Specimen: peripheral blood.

CDR3 sequence: CASSPGQAVLNQPQHF. The CDR3 bases are TGTGCCAGCAGCCCAGGACAGGCCGTACTCAATCAGCCCCAGCATTTT. The V and J genes are TRBV7-7 and TRBJ1-5, with 7 bases aligning to TRBD1. V shed 5 bases, J shed 3 bases, and the junction held 10 bases outside the gene matches. Looked up from germline, CDR1 is SSHAT and CDR2 is FNYEAQ (reference sequence). The length of the CDR3 is 16 residues.